Following are 19 T cell receptor beta chains from one sample sequenced in a study of blood T cell repertoires in COVID-19. The repertoire was sequenced with immunoSEQ multiplex PCR; TCRdb's copy has only in-frame clones and lacks some. The sample has about 210,000 clones, about 76% seen once; the top ten hold just under 9%. The source material was PBMCs or T cells enriched from blood (not recorded which). These receptors were taken from a woman between 50 and 59 years old with acute COVID-19.

The chain carries TRBV29-1 and TRBJ2-7, with TRBD1 matching over 9 bases. The CDR3 consists of 14 residues. The germline V gene has CDR1 SQVTM and CDR2 ANQGSEA. V gave up 4 bases and J gave up 1 base; unmatched junction bases: 5. This chain's CDR3 is CSVGDRGFSYEQYF. CDR3 sequence (DNA): TGCAGCGTTGGAGACAGGGGGTTTTCCTACGAGCAGTACTTC.

The chain employs TRBV10-3 and TRBJ1-3; D is perhaps TRBD1 (5 bases). The V gene lost 10 bases and the J gene lost 0 bases, with 16 bases spanning the gap. The CDR3 length is 15 residues. The germline gives CDR1 ENHRY, CDR2 SYGVKD. The CDR3 region has the DNA TGTGCCACCCGCGCAGGGCTAAGCTCTGGAAACACCATATATTTT. Residues: CATRAGLSSGNTIYF.

V is TRBV28 and J is TRBJ1-6; no definite D call. This CDR3 is built from 14 residues. The V gene lost 2 bases and the J gene lost 5 bases, with 7 bases spanning the gap. Germline lookup yields CDR1 MDHEN and CDR2 SYDVKM. The CDR3 coding sequence is TGTGCCAGCAGTTTAACGGGGAATAATTCACCCCTCCACTTT. This sequence encodes CASSLTGNNSPLHF.

This clone was picked up many times. CDR3 DNA sequence: TGCAGCGCCGGGGTACAGACTGAAGCTTTCTTT. It yields the protein CSAGVQTEAFF. This chain links TRBV29-1 with TRBJ1-1; no clear D gene. The CDR3 length is 11 residues. Germline CDR1 is SQVTM and CDR2 is ANQGSEA. Between the trimmed V and J ends, which lost 7 bases and 5 bases, there was a span of 11 bases.

The CDR3, as DNA: TGCGCCAGCAGCTTGGCAGGGGGAAATAATTCACCCCTCCACTTT. Translation gives CASSLAGGNNSPLHF. V usage is TRBV5-1 and J usage is TRBJ1-6; TRBD1 matches at 7 bases. The CDR3 runs to 15 residues. V trimming: 0 bases; J trimming: 5 bases; junction bases outside the gene matches: 2. Germline V gene sequence: CDR1 SGHRS, CDR2 YFSETQ.

The rearrangement links TRBV2 to TRBJ1-4; weak D call: TRBD1 (5 bases). Trimming left V 7 bases short and J 5 bases short, with 14 bases between. The CDR3 is 14 amino acids. CDR1 SNHLY and CDR2 FYNNEI come from the germline V gene. The CDR3: CASMYPGINEKLFF. CDR3 nucleotides: TGTGCCAGCATGTATCCAGGGATAAATGAAAAACTGTTTTTT.

The gene calls are TRBV28 and TRBJ1-4; TRBD1 agrees at 7 bases. Germline assignment: CDR1 MDHEN and CDR2 SYDVKM. The CDR3 length is 16 residues. J gave up 10 bases and V 2 bases, and 13 bases lay outside the gene matches. CDR3 sequence reads: CASSLPVGQVSGKLFF. Written as DNA, the CDR3 is TGTGCCAGCAGTTTACCTGTTGGACAGGTTTCCGGAAAACTGTTTTTT.

This clone was detected a few times. The J gene is TRBJ2-2, the V gene TRBV30; 10 bases agree with TRBD1. CDR1 is GTSNPN, CDR2 SVGIG, per germline (reference sequence). V lost 0 bases and J lost 7; bases outside the gene matches: 8. The CDR3 length is 16 residues. The CDR3 here is CAWSVGGQGKHGELFF. In DNA form, the CDR3 reads TGTGCCTGGAGTGTAGGGGGACAGGGGAAGCACGGGGAGCTGTTTTTT.

The V gene is TRBV2, the J gene TRBJ2-2; tentatively, D is TRBD2 (5 bases). The germline V gene has CDR1 SNHLY and CDR2 FYNNEI. This CDR3 is built from 14 residues. With 8 bases removed from V and 0 bases from J, the gap between germline ends came to 10 bases. CDR3 nucleotide sequence: TGTGCCAGCGGTCTGACTACGAACACCGGGGAGCTGTTTTTT. Residues: CASGLTTNTGELFF.

This clone was seen just once. This rearrangement joins TRBV24-1 to TRBJ1-2, with a tentative D call TRBD1 (5 bases). CDR1 and CDR2 (germline): KGHDR, SFDVKD. The CDR3 length is 13 residues. With 3 bases removed from V and 7 bases from J, the gap between germline ends came to 11 bases. The DNA for the CDR3 is TGTGCCACCAGTGATGCGAACAGGTTTGGCTACACCTTC. Residues: CATSDANRFGYTF.

Details on this clone: One junction end does not reproduce the germline sequence, and a read error may be involved. V and J are TRBV4-1 and TRBJ1-2; D not certain. The germline gives CDR1 MGHRA, CDR2 YSYEKL. This CDR3 contains 13 residues. CDR3 sequence reads: CASSRSTDYGYTF. CDR3 DNA sequence: TGCGCCAGCAGCCGATCGACTGACTACGGCTACACCTTC.

CDR3 coding DNA: TGTGCCAGCAGCTTGGACAGGGAGTTCGTTCCTACGCAGTATTTT. It codes for CASSLDREFVPTQYF. V usage is TRBV5-6 and J usage is TRBJ2-3; D may be TRBD1 (6 bases). V shed 0 bases and J shed 8 bases, with 16 bases lying between them. The germline V gene has CDR1 SGHDT and CDR2 YYEEEE. This CDR3 has 15 residues.

V and J are TRBV27 and TRBJ2-2; TRBD1 is a possible D gene (5 bases). The CDR3 has 16 residues. V lost 2 bases and J 4 bases, leaving 14 bases between the germline ends. Germline assignment: CDR1 MNHEY and CDR2 SMNVEV (reference sequence). CDR3 sequence (DNA): TGTGCCAGCAGTTTAACAGGTGCCCTGGGCACCGGGGAGCTGTTTTTT. Translating gives CASSLTGALGTGELFF.

The CDR3, as DNA: TGTGCAAGTCGCTTAGCGCAGTTCTTGGGGGGGGTAAGGAATTCACCCCTCCACTTT. Amino acids: CASRLAQFLGGVRNSPLHF. The V call is TRBV12-2, the J call TRBJ1-6. TRBV12-2 is noted as a pseudogene. This CDR3 is built from 19 residues.

J is TRBJ2-3 and V is TRBV27, with a tentative D call TRBD2 (5 bases). The CDR3 runs 15 residues. From germline, CDR1 is MNHEY and CDR2 SMNVEV (reference sequence). Between the trimmed V and J ends, which lost 5 bases and 0 bases, there was a span of 12 bases. The CDR3 reads CASSPTAGSTDTQYF. Written as DNA, the CDR3 is TGTGCCAGCAGTCCGACGGCGGGTAGCACAGATACGCAGTATTTT.

The J gene is TRBJ1-6, the V gene TRBV14, with unresolved D. Germline-derived CDR1 and CDR2 are SGHDN and FVKESK. V was cut by 2 bases and J by 1 base, with 9 bases left in between. The CDR3 is 16 residues long. The CDR3 is CASSQPGRSYNSPLHF. CDR3 in DNA: TGTGCCAGCAGCCAACCGGGGAGATCCTATAATTCACCCCTCCACTTT. Full variable domain (remainder filled in from reference TRBV14 and TRBJ1-6): EAGVTQFPSHSVIEKGQTVTLRCDPISGHDNLYWYRRVMGKEIKFLLHFVKESKQDESGMPNNRFLAERTGGTYSTLKVQPAELEDSGVYFCASSQPGRSYNSPLHFGNGTRLTVT.

This sequence joins TRBV29-1 and TRBJ1-3, with 8 bases fitting TRBD1. Germline values: CDR1 SQVTM, CDR2 ANQGSEA. Trimming cost V 3 bases and J 4 bases; bases outside gene matches: 8. CDR3 length: 15 residues. The CDR3 DNA follows: TGCAGCGTTGACTTTGGCAGGGGGCAAGGAAACACCATATATTTT. Its translation: CSVDFGRGQGNTIYF.

This clone was observed a handful of times. The chain recombines TRBV14 with TRBJ1-1; D may be TRBD1 (5 bases). Per the germline V gene, CDR1 is SGHDN and CDR2 is FVKESK. The CDR3 extends over 15 amino acids. V was cut by 0 bases and J by 5 bases, with 13 bases left in between. CDR3 sequence (DNA): TGTGCCAGCAGCCAAGATACCAGGGTAGGGACTGAAGCTTTCTTT. This codes for CASSQDTRVGTEAFF.

This clone was recorded once. J is TRBJ1-2 and V is TRBV5-5; possibly TRBD1 for D (6 bases). CDR1 and CDR2 from the germline V gene are SGHKS and YYEKEE (reference sequence). The V end was cut by 1 base, the J end by 5 bases, with 18 bases between. The length of the CDR3 is 16 residues. CDR3 DNA sequence: TGTGCCAGCAGCTTGATTCCTCTTGGGGGCGGGTATGGCTACACCTTC. Amino acid sequence: CASSLIPLGGGYGYTF.